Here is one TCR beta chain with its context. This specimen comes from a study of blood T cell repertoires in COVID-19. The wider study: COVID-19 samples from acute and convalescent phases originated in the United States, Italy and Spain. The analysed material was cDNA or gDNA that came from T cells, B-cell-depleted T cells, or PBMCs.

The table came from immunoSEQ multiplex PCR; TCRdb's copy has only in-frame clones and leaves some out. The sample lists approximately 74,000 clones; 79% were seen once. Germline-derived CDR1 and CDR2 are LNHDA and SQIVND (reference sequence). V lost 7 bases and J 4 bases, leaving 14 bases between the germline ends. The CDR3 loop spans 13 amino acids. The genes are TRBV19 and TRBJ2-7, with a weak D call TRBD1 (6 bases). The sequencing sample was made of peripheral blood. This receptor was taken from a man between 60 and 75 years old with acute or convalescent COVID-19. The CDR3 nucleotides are TGTGCCAGTACCGGACAGAGCCATTACGAGCAGTACTTC. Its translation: CASTGQSHYEQYF.